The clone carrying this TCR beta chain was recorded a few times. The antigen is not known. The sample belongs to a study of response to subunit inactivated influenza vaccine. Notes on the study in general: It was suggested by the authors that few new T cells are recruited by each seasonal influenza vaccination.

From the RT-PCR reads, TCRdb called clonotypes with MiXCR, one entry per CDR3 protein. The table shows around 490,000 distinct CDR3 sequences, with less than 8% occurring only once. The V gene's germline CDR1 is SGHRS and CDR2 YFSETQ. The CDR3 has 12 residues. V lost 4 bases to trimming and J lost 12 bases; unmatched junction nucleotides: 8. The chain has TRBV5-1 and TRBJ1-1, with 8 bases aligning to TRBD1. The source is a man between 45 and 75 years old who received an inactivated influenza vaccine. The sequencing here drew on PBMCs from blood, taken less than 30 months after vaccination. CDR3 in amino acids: CASSAGGPGSFF. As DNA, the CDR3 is TGCGCCAGCAGCGCAGGGGGCCCCGGGTCTTTCTTT.